Below, 3 T cell receptor beta chains from the same sample are listed, as sequenced in a study of blood T cell repertoires in COVID-19 (TCRdb year 2020). The method was the immunoSEQ multiplex PCR assay. Entries here come from immuneACCESS through TCRdb and include only in-frame sequences with V and J called. Some clones fail to appear in such tables; in the studies checked, an unresolved V gene covers under half of the shortfall, and the cause of the remainder is unknown. This sample has 25,000 to 35,000 clones in its table, and approximately 80% of those were observed once. About 39% of the sample is held by the ten biggest clonotypes. Sequenced sample: peripheral blood. All receptors derive from an elderly woman with acute or convalescent COVID-19.

The rearrangement links TRBV7-9 to TRBJ1-6, with D possibly being TRBD1 (5 bases). CDR1 SEHNR and CDR2 FQNEAQ come from the germline V gene (reference sequence). The CDR3 runs 13 residues. V was cut by 5 bases and J by 12 bases, with 14 bases left in between. The CDR3 DNA follows: TGTGCCAGCAGCCTCCCGACAGTAGGACCCCTCCACTTT. Encoded protein: CASSLPTVGPLHF.

V is TRBV18 and J is TRBJ1-3; 7 bases are shared with TRBD1. This CDR3 contains 14 residues. After removal of 4 bases from V and 8 bases from J, the junction contained 8 bases not matched to a gene. CDR1 and CDR2 (germline): KGHSH, LQKENI. The CDR3 loop reads CASSRENRGYTIYF. The CDR3 DNA reads as TGTGCCAGCTCACGAGAAAACAGGGGTTACACCATATATTTT.

The CDR3, as DNA: TGCGCCAGCAGTGAGTCGAACCAGGGATATAGGGATGGCTACACCTTC. Its translation: CASSESNQGYRDGYTF. This chain links TRBV10-1 with TRBJ1-2; possibly TRBD1 for D (5 bases). The CDR3 covers 16 residues. V gave up 0 bases and J gave up 6 bases, with 17 bases separating them. Germline CDR1 WNHNN, CDR2 SYGVQD (reference sequence).